The clone carrying this T cell receptor (beta chain) showed up just a few times. Its matching antigen is unknown. V lost 4 bases and J lost 6, with 10 bases in between. Germline V gene data show CDR1 as WSHSY and CDR2 as SAAADI. The CDR3 has 13 amino acids. This sample stems from a study of vaccination and CD4 T cells after COVID-19. The study sequenced cultured CD4+ T cell DNA using the Oncomine TCR Beta short-read assay. Via MiXCR, TCRdb re-called the PCR reads, giving one row per CDR3 protein. The data contain 13,000 to 15,000 distinct CDR3 sequences, 30% to 35% of them singletons. Stated treatment: roughly 10-day PBMC culture with coronavirus spike peptide pools or control peptides (ViraFEST assay).

This clonotype originated in a human donor who had recovered from COVID-19. Sequenced here: CD4+ T cells from blood, cultured in vitro, sampled after SARS-CoV-2 vaccination. The J gene is TRBJ1-5, the V gene TRBV10-2; TRBD1 might be the D (5 bases). CDR3 bases: TGCGCCAGCAGTGTGTTGGGGGGTCAGCCCCAGCATTTT. Its translation: CASSVLGGQPQHF.